This T cell receptor (beta chain) derives from a study of T cell repertoires in cytomegalovirus infection. The wider study: The authors used CMV epitopes that were HLA-C-restricted (recently identified) and HLA-B-restricted (well studied). Indicated by public TCR beta signatures were CMV infection and matching HLA type.

In its sample, this clonotype was seen a few times. Antigen unknown. TCRdb passed the reads through MiXCR, listing each CDR3 protein once. The top ten hold 10% to 15% of the sample, which has some 940,000 distinct CDR3 sequences, about 33% seen once. This CDR3 contains 14 residues. CDR1 and CDR2 from the germline V gene are LNHDA and SQIVND (reference sequence). V lost 5 bases and J lost 8, with 16 bases in between. The receptor was derived from a human donor in good health (CMV status not recorded). Some clones in this sample may be carry-over from other donors' samples. This specimen consisted of cultured CD8+ T cells from PBMCs, obtained from culture after CMV antigen stimulation. The V gene is TRBV19, the J gene TRBJ1-5; the D is unclear. CDR3 nucleotide sequence: TGTGCCAGTAGTGGGCCAGTCCTTTCGGAGCCCCAGCATTTT. Protein: CASSGPVLSEPQHF.